This TCR beta chain was captured by sequencing in a study of T-cell reconstitution after alpha-beta-depleted transplantation in children. After removal of 7 bases from V and 9 bases from J, the junction contained 10 bases not matched to a gene. Per the germline V gene, CDR1 is SGHKS and CDR2 is YYEKEE (reference sequence). This CDR3 is 14 amino acids long. Study conclusions and caveats: When one year had passed after transplant, most T-cell counts and diversity came from newly produced T cells. Several hundred rapidly expanded clones from non-depleted graft cells reportedly supplied alpha-beta T cells about two months post-transplant.

For TCRbeta, the library was prepared with unique molecular identifiers. TCRdb re-analysed the PCR reads in MiXCR, keeping a single row per CDR3 protein. The sample records some 600,000 distinct CDR3 sequences, 10% to 15% being singletons. As for this clonotype: The antigen remains undetermined.

The sample was PBMCs, mostly from graft donor cells, taken 360 days after TCRalphabeta/CD19-depleted stem cell transplant. The sequence derives from a male patient younger than 18 who had a stem cell transplant for acute myeloid leukemia, so the T cells may come from the graft donor. The V and J genes are TRBV5-5 and TRBJ1-5; 10 nucleotides line up with TRBD1. The CDR3 loop is CASSGTGEIGPQHF. The CDR3 DNA reads TGTGCCAGCTCCGGGACAGGGGAAATCGGGCCCCAGCATTTT.